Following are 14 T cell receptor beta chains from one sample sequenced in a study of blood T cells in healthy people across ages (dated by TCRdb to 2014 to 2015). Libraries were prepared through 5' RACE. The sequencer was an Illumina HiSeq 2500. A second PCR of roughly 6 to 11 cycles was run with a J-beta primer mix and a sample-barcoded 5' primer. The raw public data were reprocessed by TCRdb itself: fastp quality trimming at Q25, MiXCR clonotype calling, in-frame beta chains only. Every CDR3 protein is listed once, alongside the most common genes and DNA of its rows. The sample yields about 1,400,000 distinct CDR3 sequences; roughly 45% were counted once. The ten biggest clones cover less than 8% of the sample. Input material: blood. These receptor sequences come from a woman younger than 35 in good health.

The CDR3 sequence is CAFQVPQETQYF. The DNA of the CDR3 is TGTGCCTTCCAGGTCCCGCAAGAGACCCAGTACTTC. The gene calls are TRBV12-3 or TRBV12-4 and TRBJ2-5, with unresolved D. Trimming left V 11 bases short and J 2 bases short, with 12 bases between. This CDR3 is built from 12 residues.

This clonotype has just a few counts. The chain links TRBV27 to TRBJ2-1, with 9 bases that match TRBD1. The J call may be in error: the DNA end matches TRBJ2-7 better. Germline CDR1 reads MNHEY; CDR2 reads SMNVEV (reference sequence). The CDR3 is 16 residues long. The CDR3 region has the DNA TGTGCCAGCAGTATGACCGGGACAGGGTCCTACAATGAGCAGTACTTC. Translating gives CASSMTGTGSYNEQYF.

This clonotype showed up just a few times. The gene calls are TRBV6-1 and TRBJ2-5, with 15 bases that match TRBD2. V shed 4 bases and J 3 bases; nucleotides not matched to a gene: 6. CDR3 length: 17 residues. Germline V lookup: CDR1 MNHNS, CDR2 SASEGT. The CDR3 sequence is CASSAGTSGGREETQYF. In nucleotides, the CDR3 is TGTGCCAGCAGTGCAGGGACTAGCGGGGGGAGGGAAGAGACCCAGTACTTC.

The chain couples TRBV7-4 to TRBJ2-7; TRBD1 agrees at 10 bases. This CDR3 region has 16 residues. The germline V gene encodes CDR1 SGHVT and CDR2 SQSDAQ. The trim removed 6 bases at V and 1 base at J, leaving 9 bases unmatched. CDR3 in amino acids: CASSPPGQGFSYEQYF. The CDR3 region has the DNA TGTGCCAGCAGTCCTCCGGGACAGGGGTTTTCCTACGAGCAGTACTTC.

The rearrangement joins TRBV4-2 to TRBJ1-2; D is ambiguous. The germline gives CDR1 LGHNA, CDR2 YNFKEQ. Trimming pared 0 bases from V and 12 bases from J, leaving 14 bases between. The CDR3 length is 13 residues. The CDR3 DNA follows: TGTGCCAGCAGCCAAGATCTGGCAGCTAGCCACACCTTC. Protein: CASSQDLAASHTF.

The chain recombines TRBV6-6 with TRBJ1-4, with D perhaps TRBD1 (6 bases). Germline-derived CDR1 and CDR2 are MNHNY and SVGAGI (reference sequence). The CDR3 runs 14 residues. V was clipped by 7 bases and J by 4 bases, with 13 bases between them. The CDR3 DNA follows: TGTGCCAGCACCCAGGACAGTTATAATGAAAAACTGTTTTTT. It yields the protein CASTQDSYNEKLFF.

CDR3 DNA: TGTGCCAGTAGTATAAATAACAGGGGTAACGAGCAGTACTTC. This translates into CASSINNRGNEQYF. V gene TRBV19 combines with J gene TRBJ2-7, with 7 bases matching TRBD1. Trimming took 2 bases from V and 5 from J; bases not matched to a gene: 6. The length of the CDR3 is 14 residues. CDR1 is LNHDA, CDR2 SQIVND, per germline (reference sequence).

DNA for the CDR3: TGTGCCAGCAGTTGGCGGGAGTACGACGAGCAGTACTTC. This codes for CASSWREYDEQYF. J is TRBJ2-7 and V is TRBV27; 7 bases agree with TRBD2. V was clipped by 4 bases and J by 5 bases; unmatched bases: 5. CDR1 is MNHEY, CDR2 SMNVEV, per germline (reference sequence). This CDR3 is 13 amino acids long.

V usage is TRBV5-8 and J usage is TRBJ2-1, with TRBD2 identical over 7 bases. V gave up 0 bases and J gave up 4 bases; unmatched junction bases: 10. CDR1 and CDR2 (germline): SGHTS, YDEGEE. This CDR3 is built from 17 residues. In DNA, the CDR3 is TGTGCCAGCAGCTTGGCAGGACTCGCGGGAGTATACAATGAGCAGTTCTTC. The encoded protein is CASSLAGLAGVYNEQFF.

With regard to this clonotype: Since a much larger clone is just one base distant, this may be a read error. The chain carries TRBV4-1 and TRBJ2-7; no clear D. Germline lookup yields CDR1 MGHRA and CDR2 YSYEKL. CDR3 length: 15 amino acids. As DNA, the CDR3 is TGCGCCAGCAGCCAAGAACCCCTTGAGGTCTACGGGCAGTACTTC. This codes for CASSQEPLEVYGQYF.

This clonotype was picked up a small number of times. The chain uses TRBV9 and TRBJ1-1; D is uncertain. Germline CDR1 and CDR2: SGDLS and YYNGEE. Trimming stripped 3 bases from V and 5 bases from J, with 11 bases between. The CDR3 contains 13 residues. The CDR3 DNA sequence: TGTGCCAGCAGCGGGAGCGGAGAAACTGAAGCTTTCTTT. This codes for CASSGSGETEAFF.

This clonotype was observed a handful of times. The CDR3 is CASSRLQGNNEQFF. The CDR3 bases are TGTGCCAGCAGCCGGTTACAGGGCAACAATGAGCAGTTCTTC. The chain has TRBV27 and TRBJ2-1, with a tentative D call TRBD1 (6 bases). The V and J ends lost 6 bases and 5 bases respectively, with 14 bases between them. The CDR3 covers 14 residues. Germline V gene sequence: CDR1 MNHEY, CDR2 SMNVEV (reference sequence).

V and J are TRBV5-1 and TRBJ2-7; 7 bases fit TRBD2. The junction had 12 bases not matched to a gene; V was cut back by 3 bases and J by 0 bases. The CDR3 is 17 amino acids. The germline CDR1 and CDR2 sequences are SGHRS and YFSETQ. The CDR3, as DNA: TGCGCCAGCAGCTATGGCCCACTAGCGAGGAGCTCCTACGAGCAGTACTTC. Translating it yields CASSYGPLARSSYEQYF. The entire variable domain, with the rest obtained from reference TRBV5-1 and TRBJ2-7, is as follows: KAGVTQTPRYLIKTRGQQVTLSCSPISGHRSVSWYQQTPGQGLQFLFEYFSETQRNKGNFPGRFSGRQFSNSRSEMNVSTLELGDSALYLCASSYGPLARSSYEQYFGPGTRLTVT.

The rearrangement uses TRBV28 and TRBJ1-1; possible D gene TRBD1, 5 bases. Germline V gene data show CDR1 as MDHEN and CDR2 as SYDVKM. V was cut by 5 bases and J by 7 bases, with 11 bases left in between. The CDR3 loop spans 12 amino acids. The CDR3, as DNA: TGTGCCAGCAGTGCGGGGACCCATGAAGCTTTCTTT. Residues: CASSAGTHEAFF.